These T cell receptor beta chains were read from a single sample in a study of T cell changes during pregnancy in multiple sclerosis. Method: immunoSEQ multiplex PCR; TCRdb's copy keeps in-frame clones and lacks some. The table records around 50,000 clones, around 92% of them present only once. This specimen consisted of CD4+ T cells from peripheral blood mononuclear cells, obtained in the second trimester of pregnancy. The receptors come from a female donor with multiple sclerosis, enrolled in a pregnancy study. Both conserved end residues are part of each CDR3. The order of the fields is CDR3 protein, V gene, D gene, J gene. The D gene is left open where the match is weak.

CDR3 protein: CASSLGRHRRGRETQYF
V gene: TRBV7-6
D gene: NA
J gene: TRBJ2-5

CDR3 protein: CASSRDRANQPQHF
V gene: TRBV7-9
D gene: TRBD1
J gene: TRBJ1-5

CDR3 protein: CASRKDRLMNTEAFF
V gene: TRBV5-4
D gene: NA
J gene: TRBJ1-1

CDR3 protein: CASRLAGGPVTGELFF
V gene: TRBV28
D gene: TRBD2
J gene: TRBJ2-2

CDR3 protein: CAWSEKLGINSPLHF
V gene: TRBV30
D gene: NA
J gene: TRBJ1-6

CDR3 protein: CASSLLVSSGNTIYF
V gene: TRBV7-8
D gene: NA
J gene: TRBJ1-3

CDR3 protein: CASSGESRGEKLFF
V gene: TRBV2
D gene: NA
J gene: TRBJ1-4

CDR3 protein: CASSLYGGGNQPQHF
V gene: TRBV28
D gene: NA
J gene: TRBJ1-5

CDR3 protein: CASSRRVAGGPSGANVLTF
V gene: TRBV4-2
D gene: TRBD2
J gene: TRBJ2-6

CDR3 protein: CASSPNQGADEKLFF
V gene: TRBV18
D gene: TRBD1
J gene: TRBJ1-4

CDR3 protein: CASSLEQGLNEQFF
V gene: TRBV5-1
D gene: NA
J gene: TRBJ2-1

CDR3 protein: CASSTGTSGRTDTQYF
V gene: TRBV5-1
D gene: TRBD2
J gene: TRBJ2-3

CDR3 protein: CASSFPSNTIYF
V gene: TRBV28
D gene: NA
J gene: TRBJ1-3

CDR3 protein: CSARIHGELFF
V gene: TRBV20-1
D gene: NA
J gene: TRBJ2-2

CDR3 protein: CASSIPWTGNTEAFF
V gene: TRBV19
D gene: TRBD1
J gene: TRBJ1-1

CDR3 protein: CASSETRQGGYTF
V gene: TRBV6-1
D gene: TRBD1
J gene: TRBJ1-2

CDR3 protein: CASSLPGTGLGEQFF
V gene: TRBV6-1
D gene: TRBD1
J gene: TRBJ2-1

CDR3 protein: CARSLSQGSGLDTIYF
V gene: TRBV5-3
D gene: NA
J gene: TRBJ1-3

CDR3 protein: CATSRAQGARNEQFF
V gene: TRBV15
D gene: TRBD1
J gene: TRBJ2-1

CDR3 protein: CASSLGLTVSNEKLFF
V gene: TRBV5-1
D gene: NA
J gene: TRBJ1-4

CDR3 protein: CASIPTPSSTAEAFF
V gene: TRBV27
D gene: NA
J gene: TRBJ1-1

CDR3 protein: CASSPQGPDTQYF
V gene: TRBV5-1
D gene: NA
J gene: TRBJ2-3

CDR3 protein: CASSPTQSNQPQHF
V gene: TRBV18
D gene: NA
J gene: TRBJ1-5

CDR3 protein: CATSRGSDRGGEQYF
V gene: TRBV15
D gene: TRBD1
J gene: TRBJ2-7

CDR3 protein: CASSIGGTRNYGYTF
V gene: TRBV19
D gene: NA
J gene: TRBJ1-2

CDR3 protein: CASSRDRGWEQYF
V gene: TRBV16
D gene: TRBD1
J gene: TRBJ2-7

CDR3 protein: CASSEEVAGGKNIQYF
V gene: TRBV6-1
D gene: TRBD2
J gene: TRBJ2-4

CDR3 protein: CASTGREGREQYF
V gene: TRBV6-1
D gene: TRBD2
J gene: TRBJ2-7